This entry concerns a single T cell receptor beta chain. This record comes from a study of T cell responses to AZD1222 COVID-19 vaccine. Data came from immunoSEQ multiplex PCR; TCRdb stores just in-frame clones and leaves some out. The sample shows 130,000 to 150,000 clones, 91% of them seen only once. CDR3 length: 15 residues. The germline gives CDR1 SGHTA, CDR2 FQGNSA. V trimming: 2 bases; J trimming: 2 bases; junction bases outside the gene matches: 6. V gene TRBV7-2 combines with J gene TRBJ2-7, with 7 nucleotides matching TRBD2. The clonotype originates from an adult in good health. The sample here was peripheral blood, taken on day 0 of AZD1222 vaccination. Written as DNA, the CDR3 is TGTGCCAGCAGCTTACGAGCGGGACCCACCTACGAGCAGTACTTC. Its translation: CASSLRAGPTYEQYF.